Here is one T cell receptor (beta chain) with its context. The sample is drawn from a study of T cells after somatic rescue of genetic block. TCRdb's copy holds only in-frame clones and misses some; the assay was immunoSEQ multiplex PCR. The sample has approximately 88,000 clones; 80% to 90% are singletons. In germline, CDR1 is ENHRY, CDR2 SYGVKD. The CDR3 totals 15 residues. V dropped 4 bases and J dropped 2 bases, with 13 bases sitting between them. The sequenced sample consisted of peripheral blood mononuclear cells (PBMCs). This receptor was obtained from a young woman. V gene TRBV10-3 combines with J gene TRBJ2-3; D gene unclear. CDR3 protein: CAISAGLPATDTQYF. CDR3 in DNA: TGTGCCATCAGTGCCGGCCTACCAGCCACAGATACGCAGTATTTT.